This TCR beta chain was identified in a study of blood T cell repertoires in COVID-19. Trimming took off 1 base at V and 6 bases at J, with 7 bases between the two ends. The length of the CDR3 is 12 residues. The germline V gene encodes CDR1 SGHNT and CDR2 YENEEA. Clones were sequenced by immunoSEQ multiplex PCR, and TCRdb holds only the in-frame ones, with some missing. The sample carries approximately 210,000 clones, approximately 86% recorded once. The sequence was obtained from a woman between 50 and 59 years old with acute COVID-19. The genes are TRBV11-3 and TRBJ2-7; D unresolved. Sequenced input: PBMCs or T cells enriched from blood (not recorded which). The DNA for the CDR3 is TGTGCCAGCAGCTTAGCTTCGGGCGAGCAGTACTTC. It translates to CASSLASGEQYF.